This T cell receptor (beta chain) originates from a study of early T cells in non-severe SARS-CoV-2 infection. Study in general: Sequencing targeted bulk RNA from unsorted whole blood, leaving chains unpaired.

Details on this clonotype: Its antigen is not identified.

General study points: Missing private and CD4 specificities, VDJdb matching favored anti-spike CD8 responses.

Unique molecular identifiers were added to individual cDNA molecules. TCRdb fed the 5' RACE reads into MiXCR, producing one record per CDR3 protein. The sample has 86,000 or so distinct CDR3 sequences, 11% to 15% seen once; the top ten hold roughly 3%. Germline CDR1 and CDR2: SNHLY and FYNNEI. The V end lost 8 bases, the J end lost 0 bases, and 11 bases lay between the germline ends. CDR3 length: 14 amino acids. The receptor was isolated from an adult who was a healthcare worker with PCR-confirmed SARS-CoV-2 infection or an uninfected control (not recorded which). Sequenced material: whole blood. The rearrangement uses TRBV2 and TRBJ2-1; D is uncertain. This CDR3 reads CASGELSSYNEQFF. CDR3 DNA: TGTGCCAGCGGGGAACTGAGCTCCTACAATGAGCAGTTCTTC.